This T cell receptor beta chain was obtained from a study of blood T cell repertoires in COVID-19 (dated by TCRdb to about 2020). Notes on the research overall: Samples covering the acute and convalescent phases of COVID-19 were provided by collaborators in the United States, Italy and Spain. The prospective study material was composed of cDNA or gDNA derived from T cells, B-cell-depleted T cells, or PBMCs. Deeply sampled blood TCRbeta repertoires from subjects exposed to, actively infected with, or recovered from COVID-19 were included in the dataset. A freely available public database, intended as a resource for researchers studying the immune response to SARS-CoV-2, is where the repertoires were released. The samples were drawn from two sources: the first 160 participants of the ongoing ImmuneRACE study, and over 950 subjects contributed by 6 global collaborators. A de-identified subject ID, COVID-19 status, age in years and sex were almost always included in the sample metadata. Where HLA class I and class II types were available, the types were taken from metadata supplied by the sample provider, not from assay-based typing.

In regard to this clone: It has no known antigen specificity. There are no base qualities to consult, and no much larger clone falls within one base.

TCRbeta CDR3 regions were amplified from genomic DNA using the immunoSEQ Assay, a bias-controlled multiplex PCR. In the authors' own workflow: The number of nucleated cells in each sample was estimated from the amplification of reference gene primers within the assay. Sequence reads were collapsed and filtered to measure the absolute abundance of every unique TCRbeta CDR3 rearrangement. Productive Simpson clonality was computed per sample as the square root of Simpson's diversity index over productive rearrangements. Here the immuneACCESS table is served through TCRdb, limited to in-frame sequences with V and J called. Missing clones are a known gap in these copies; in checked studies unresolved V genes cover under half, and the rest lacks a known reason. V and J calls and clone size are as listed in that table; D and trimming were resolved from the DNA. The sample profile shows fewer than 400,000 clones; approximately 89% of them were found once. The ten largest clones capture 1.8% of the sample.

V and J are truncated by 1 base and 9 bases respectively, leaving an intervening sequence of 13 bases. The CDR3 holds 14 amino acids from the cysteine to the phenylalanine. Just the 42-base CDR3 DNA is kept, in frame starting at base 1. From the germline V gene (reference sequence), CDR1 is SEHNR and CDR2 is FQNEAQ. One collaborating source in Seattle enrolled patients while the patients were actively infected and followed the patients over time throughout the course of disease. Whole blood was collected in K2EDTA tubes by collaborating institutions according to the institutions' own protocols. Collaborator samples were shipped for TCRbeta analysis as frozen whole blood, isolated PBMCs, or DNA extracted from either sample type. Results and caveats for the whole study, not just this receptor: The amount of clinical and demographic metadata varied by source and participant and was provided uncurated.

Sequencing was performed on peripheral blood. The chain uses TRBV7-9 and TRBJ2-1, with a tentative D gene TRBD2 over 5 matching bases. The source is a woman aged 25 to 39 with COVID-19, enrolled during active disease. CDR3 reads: CASSLDIEGLEQFF. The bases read TGTGCCAGCAGCTTAGATATCGAGGGTCTTGAGCAGTTCTTC.